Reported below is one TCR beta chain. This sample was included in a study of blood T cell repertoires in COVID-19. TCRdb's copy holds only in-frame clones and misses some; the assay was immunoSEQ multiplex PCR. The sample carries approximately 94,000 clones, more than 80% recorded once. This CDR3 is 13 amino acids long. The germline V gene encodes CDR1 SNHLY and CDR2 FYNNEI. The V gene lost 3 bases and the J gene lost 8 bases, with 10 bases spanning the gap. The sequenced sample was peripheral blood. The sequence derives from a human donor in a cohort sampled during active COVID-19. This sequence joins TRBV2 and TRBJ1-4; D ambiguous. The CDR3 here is CASSESWYEKLFF. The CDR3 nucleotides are TGTGCCAGCAGTGAGAGCTGGTACGAAAAACTGTTTTTT.